A selection of T cell receptor beta chains follows, all from one sample in a study of T cell repertoires in cytomegalovirus infection. Each CDR3 protein is one row after TCRdb ran MiXCR on the reads. The table lists about 460,000 distinct CDR3 sequences, over 9% of them singletons, with 10% in the top ten. The sequenced material came from PBMCs. These receptors came from a human donor in good health (CMV status not recorded). Some clones in this sample may be carry-over from other donors' samples. Both conserved end residues are part of each CDR3. Fields, in order: V gene, J gene, D gene, clone size, CDR3 DNA, CDR3 protein. D genes are given only for firm matches. Clone size appears in some rows only: once, few, many, or a class for an expanded clone.

V: TRBV6-5
J: TRBJ1-1
D: .
size: .
DNA: TGTGCCAGCAGGATATTAGGAACTGAAGCTTTCTTT
CDR3: CASRILGTEAFF

V: TRBV6-8
J: TRBJ2-5
D: .
size: .
DNA: TGTGCCAGCGGCACAGGTACCGAGACCCAGTACTTC
CDR3: CASGTGTETQYF

V: TRBV10-3
J: TRBJ2-7
D: .
size: many
DNA: TGTGCCATCAGAGAGGGGTACGAGCAGTACTTC
CDR3: CAIREGYEQYF

V: TRBV18
J: TRBJ2-1
D: .
size: .
DNA: TGTGCCAGCTCACCACCGGCAGGGGATGATGAGCAGTTCTTC
CDR3: CASSPPAGDDEQFF

V: TRBV9
J: TRBJ1-1
D: .
size: .
DNA: TGTGCCAGCAGCGTATTAGACATGAACACTGAAGCTTTCTTT
CDR3: CASSVLDMNTEAFF

V: TRBV29-1
J: TRBJ1-2
D: .
size: few
DNA: TGCAGCGTCGTAAATCAGGGCCCATCTTCGGGCTACACCTTC
CDR3: CSVVNQGPSSGYTF

V: TRBV7-9
J: TRBJ1-3
D: .
size: many
DNA: TGTGCCAGCAGCTATAGCAAGCCGCGGGAAGGTCGCAACACCATATATTTT
CDR3: CASSYSKPREGRNTIYF

V: TRBV20-1
J: TRBJ1-4
D: .
size: few
DNA: TGCAGTGCTAGAGATCCTTGGGGAGGGAGTAATGAAAAACTGTTTTTT
CDR3: CSARDPWGGSNEKLFF

V: TRBV4-1
J: TRBJ2-5
D: TRBD2
size: .
DNA: TGCGCCAGCAGCCAAGTGGGCGGGAGGGGTGAGACCCAGTACTTC
CDR3: CASSQVGGRGETQYF

V: TRBV25-1
J: TRBJ1-2
D: .
size: many
DNA: TGTGCCAGCAGTGAGCCCTCGATGGGTAGTGGCTACACCTTC
CDR3: CASSEPSMGSGYTF

V: TRBV19
J: TRBJ2-1
D: TRBD2
size: many
DNA: TGTGCCAGTACCCCTGGGGCGGGAGTCGGCAATGAGCAGTTCTTC
CDR3: CASTPGAGVGNEQFF

V: TRBV10-3
J: TRBJ1-2
D: .
size: few
DNA: TGTGCCACCAACTCCCCAGGGGCTTATGGCTACACCTTC
CDR3: CATNSPGAYGYTF

V: TRBV20-1
J: TRBJ2-3
D: .
size: many
DNA: TGCAGTGCTAGACATCCAGCAGGCACAGATACGCAGTATTTT
CDR3: CSARHPAGTDTQYF

V: TRBV24-1
J: TRBJ2-2
D: TRBD2
size: many
DNA: TGTGCCACCAGTGATTTGGGCCTAGCGGAGAACACCGGGGAGCTGTTTTTT
CDR3: CATSDLGLAENTGELFF

V: TRBV7-2
J: TRBJ2-7
D: .
size: many
DNA: TGTGCCAGCAGCTTAGAATGGTATCTCGAGCAGTACTTC
CDR3: CASSLEWYLEQYF

V: TRBV28
J: TRBJ2-3
D: .
size: many
DNA: TGTGCCAGCAGTTGGGGGGTGTATCCACATACGCAGTATTTT
CDR3: CASSWGVYPHTQYF

V: TRBV9
J: TRBJ2-1
D: TRBD1
size: few
DNA: TGTGCCAGCAGCGAAAGGGACAGCCGTTACAATGAGCAGTTCTTC
CDR3: CASSERDSRYNEQFF

V: TRBV19
J: TRBJ2-1
D: TRBD2
size: many
DNA: TGTGCCAGTAGTACCTCCCGGACTAGCGGCTACAATGAGCAGTTCTTC
CDR3: CASSTSRTSGYNEQFF

V: TRBV20-1
J: TRBJ2-5
D: .
size: many
DNA: TGCAGTGCTTTAAGGGGGTCTAATAAAGAGACCCAGTACTTC
CDR3: CSALRGSNKETQYF

V: TRBV6-1
J: TRBJ1-4
D: .
size: many
DNA: TGTGCCAGCAGTGAAGGACGGGGCGGAAAACTGTTTTTT
CDR3: CASSEGRGGKLFF

V: TRBV5-1
J: TRBJ2-1
D: .
size: many
DNA: TGCGCCAGCAGCTTGGCCCCAATAGCGGACTCCTACAATGAGCAGTTCTTC
CDR3: CASSLAPIADSYNEQFF

V: TRBV7-2
J: TRBJ2-7
D: TRBD1
size: many
DNA: TGTGCCAGCAGCTCGCCGGGACAGGCTACCTACGAGCAGTACTTC
CDR3: CASSSPGQATYEQYF

V: TRBV5-1
J: TRBJ2-4
D: .
size: many
DNA: TGCGCCAGCAGACGGACCCCCGACGCCAAAAACATTCAGTACTTC
CDR3: CASRRTPDAKNIQYF

V: TRBV19
J: TRBJ1-2
D: .
size: .
DNA: TGTGCCAGTAGTATAGTCGGAACTAACTATGGCTACACCTTC
CDR3: CASSIVGTNYGYTF

V: TRBV6-6
J: TRBJ1-2
D: TRBD1
size: .
DNA: TGTGCCAGCAGTCGAGACAGGGAGGTGCCCAACTATGGCTACACCTTC
CDR3: CASSRDREVPNYGYTF

V: TRBV20-1
J: TRBJ2-7
D: .
size: many
DNA: TGCAGTGCACCAAAACGGGAGTTCAGGGGTACCTACGAGCAGTACTTC
CDR3: CSAPKREFRGTYEQYF

V: TRBV12-5
J: TRBJ2-1
D: .
size: many
DNA: TGTGCTACCAAGGGGGAGGGCTACAATGAGCAGTTCTTC
CDR3: CATKGEGYNEQFF

V: TRBV5-4
J: TRBJ2-2
D: TRBD2
size: many
DNA: TGTGCCAGCAGCTTGGGGACTAGCGGGACTATCGGGGAGCTGTTTTTT
CDR3: CASSLGTSGTIGELFF

V: TRBV20-1
J: TRBJ2-1
D: TRBD2
size: few
DNA: TGCAGTGCTTTCACTAGCGGGAGAAAAAATGAGCAGTTCTTC
CDR3: CSAFTSGRKNEQFF

V: TRBV6-4
J: TRBJ2-2
D: TRBD1
size: many
DNA: TGTGCCAGCAGAGGTGACAGGGAGACCGGGGAGCTGTTTTTT
CDR3: CASRGDRETGELFF

V: TRBV25-1
J: TRBJ2-3
D: TRBD2
size: many
DNA: TGTGCCAGCCGAAGGGCCAGCGGGAGAGGTGTGGATACGCAGTATTTT
CDR3: CASRRASGRGVDTQYF

V: TRBV12-3/TRBV12-4
J: TRBJ1-5
D: .
size: many
DNA: TGTGCCAGCAGTTCAGGGGTACAGCAGCCCCAGCATTTT
CDR3: CASSSGVQQPQHF

V: TRBV15
J: TRBJ1-1
D: TRBD1
size: many
DNA: TGTGCCACCAGCACTCCTCCCGGGACAGGGCATGAAGCTTTCTTT
CDR3: CATSTPPGTGHEAFF

V: TRBV7-9
J: TRBJ1-1
D: TRBD1
size: few
DNA: TGTGCCAGCAGCGATCGGGGACAGCGGATTGAAGCTTTCTTT
CDR3: CASSDRGQRIEAFF

V: TRBV7-2
J: TRBJ1-2
D: TRBD1
size: many
DNA: TGTGCCAGCAGCCCCCGGACAGGGGGCCCCCTCGTTTATGGCTACACCTTC
CDR3: CASSPRTGGPLVYGYTF

V: TRBV7-9
J: TRBJ1-1
D: .
size: many
DNA: TGTGCCAGCAGCCGGACTCTGGATGGGACTGAAGCTTTCTTT
CDR3: CASSRTLDGTEAFF

V: TRBV3-1
J: TRBJ2-3
D: .
size: many
DNA: TGTGCCAGCAGCCCGGAACAAAGGGTCACAGATACGCAGTATTTT
CDR3: CASSPEQRVTDTQYF

V: TRBV2
J: TRBJ2-4
D: .
size: many
DNA: TGTGCCAGCAGCACGGGTGGCAAAAACATTCAGTACTTC
CDR3: CASSTGGKNIQYF

V: TRBV29-1
J: TRBJ2-2
D: .
size: .
DNA: TGCAGCGTTGCTGCCGGGGGAGCCGGGGAGCTGTTTTTT
CDR3: CSVAAGGAGELFF

V: TRBV2
J: TRBJ2-1
D: .
size: .
DNA: TGTGCCAGCAGTGAACGGGACTTATACAATGAGCAGTTCTTC
CDR3: CASSERDLYNEQFF

V: TRBV27
J: TRBJ2-7
D: TRBD1
size: many
DNA: TGTGCCAGCAGCATGGACAGGGATATGTACGAGCAGTACTTC
CDR3: CASSMDRDMYEQYF

V: TRBV10-3
J: TRBJ2-1
D: TRBD2
size: .
DNA: TGTGCCACCGGGACTAGCGGGAGCAATGAGCAGTTCTTC
CDR3: CATGTSGSNEQFF

V: TRBV6-1
J: TRBJ2-7
D: TRBD1
size: many
DNA: TGTGCCAGCAGTGAAGCGGGGGGACAGGGGAGACACGAGCAGTACTTC
CDR3: CASSEAGGQGRHEQYF

V: TRBV5-4
J: TRBJ2-3
D: .
size: many
DNA: TGTGCCAGCAGCCCCATGTTTGGGGGGACGATGACAGATACGCAGTATTTT
CDR3: CASSPMFGGTMTDTQYF

V: TRBV18
J: TRBJ1-1
D: .
size: .
DNA: TGTGCCAGCTCACCAGACCAAGGGCGCGAAGCTTTCTTT
CDR3: CASSPDQGREAFF

V: TRBV9
J: TRBJ2-1
D: .
size: many
DNA: TGTGCCAGCAGCGTAGACGGTCCCAGTGAGCAGTTCTTC
CDR3: CASSVDGPSEQFF

V: TRBV7-6
J: TRBJ1-6
D: .
size: few
DNA: TGTGCCAGCAGCTTCAGCCAACGTGACAATTCACCCCTCCACTTT
CDR3: CASSFSQRDNSPLHF

V: TRBV19
J: TRBJ1-2
D: .
size: many
DNA: TGTGCCAGTAGTATTCGGGGTAGCTATGGCTACACCTTC
CDR3: CASSIRGSYGYTF

V: TRBV12-3/TRBV12-4
J: TRBJ1-1
D: .
size: many
DNA: TGTGCCAGCAGTTTATCCTCAAACAGGGAGAACACTGAAGCTTTCTTT
CDR3: CASSLSSNRENTEAFF

V: TRBV20-1
J: TRBJ1-5
D: .
size: many
DNA: TGCAGTGCTAGAGTTACAGGGAACAATCAGCCCCAGCATTTT
CDR3: CSARVTGNNQPQHF

V: TRBV27
J: TRBJ1-6
D: .
size: many
DNA: TGTGCCAGCAGTTTTGGGACGTCAGATAATTCACCCCTCCACTTT
CDR3: CASSFGTSDNSPLHF

V: TRBV27
J: TRBJ1-2
D: TRBD1
size: few
DNA: TGTGCCAGCAGGCTAATATTCACCGGGACAGGGGGGTCGGATGGCTACACCTTC
CDR3: CASRLIFTGTGGSDGYTF

V: TRBV5-1
J: TRBJ1-3
D: .
size: few
DNA: TGCGCCAGCAGGAATCAGGATATCTCTGGAAACACCATATATTTT
CDR3: CASRNQDISGNTIYF

V: TRBV19
J: TRBJ1-5
D: .
size: few
DNA: TGTGCCAGTAGATCCGGAGACAGCAATCAGCCCCAGCATTTT
CDR3: CASRSGDSNQPQHF

V: TRBV9
J: TRBJ1-1
D: .
size: .
DNA: TGTGCCAGCAGCGTAGCTACAAGAACTGAAGCTTTCTTT
CDR3: CASSVATRTEAFF

V: TRBV12-3/TRBV12-4
J: TRBJ2-5
D: .
size: many
DNA: TGTGCCAGCAGTGCGGGGACGTCTGGAGAGACCCAGTACTTC
CDR3: CASSAGTSGETQYF

V: TRBV7-8
J: TRBJ2-3
D: TRBD2
size: many
DNA: TGTGCCAGCAGCTATGGACTAGCCGCAGATACGCAGTATTTT
CDR3: CASSYGLAADTQYF

V: TRBV7-2
J: TRBJ2-7
D: TRBD2
size: few
DNA: TGTGCCAGCAGCCGCGAGCGGGGAGGGTCCTACGAGCAGTACTTC
CDR3: CASSRERGGSYEQYF

V: TRBV7-8
J: TRBJ2-3
D: TRBD2
size: many
DNA: TGTGCCAGCAGCCCCGGGACTAGCGGATTGAAAGATACGCAGTATTTT
CDR3: CASSPGTSGLKDTQYF

V: TRBV11-2
J: TRBJ1-1
D: .
size: many
DNA: TGTGCCAGCAGCTTCGGCTTACCGGTTTTCTTT
CDR3: CASSFGLPVFF